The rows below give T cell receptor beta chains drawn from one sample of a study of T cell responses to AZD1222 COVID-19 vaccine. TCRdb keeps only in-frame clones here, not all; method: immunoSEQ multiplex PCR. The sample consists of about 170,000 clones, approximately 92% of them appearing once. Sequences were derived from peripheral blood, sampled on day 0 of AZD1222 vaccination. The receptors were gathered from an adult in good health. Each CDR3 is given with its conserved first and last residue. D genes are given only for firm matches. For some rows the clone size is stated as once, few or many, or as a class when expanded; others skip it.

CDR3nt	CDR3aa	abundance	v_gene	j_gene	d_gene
TGCGCCAGCACCCAAAACAGGGGAAGAACTGAAGCTTTCTTT	CASTQNRGRTEAFF	.	TRBV5-1	TRBJ1-1	TRBD1
TGTGCCAGCAGTGTCGGGGGGGGTAATGAAAAACTGTTTTTT	CASSVGGGNEKLFF	.	TRBV2	TRBJ1-4	.
TGCGCCAGCAGCTGGGTGGCTAGCTCACGGGACAATGAGCAGTTCTTC	CASSWVASSRDNEQFF	.	TRBV5-1	TRBJ2-1	.
TGTGCCAGCCACACCGGGACAGGGGGGCCTATGAACACTGAAGCTTTCTTT	CASHTGTGGPMNTEAFF	.	TRBV27	TRBJ1-1	TRBD1
TGCGCCAGCAGCTTGGCCAATCTAGGGTTGCCCGGGGAGCTGTTTTTT	CASSLANLGLPGELFF	.	TRBV5-1	TRBJ2-2	.
TGTGCCAGCAGTCTCGGACCCCTCCTTGATATTTATAATTCACCCCTCCACTTT	CASSLGPLLDIYNSPLHF	few	TRBV6-6	TRBJ1-6	.
TGCAGCGTGTGGGACGGTAGCAATCAGCCCCAGCATTTT	CSVWDGSNQPQHF	.	TRBV29-1	TRBJ1-5	.
TGTGCCAGCGGATGGGACCAAACTAATGAAAAACTGTTTTTT	CASGWDQTNEKLFF	.	TRBV9	TRBJ1-4	.
TGTGCCAGCAGCCGGACCGGGACCGTATATGAAAAACTGTTTTTT	CASSRTGTVYEKLFF	.	TRBV5-8	TRBJ1-4	.
TGTGCCAGCAGTGAGAGACAGGGATTGAGCGGGTTCTTC	CASSERQGLSGFF	.	TRBV6-1	TRBJ2-1	TRBD1
TGTGCCAGCTCACCCGCGGCAGGACTTATTAACACTGAAGCTTTCTTT	CASSPAAGLINTEAFF	once	TRBV18	TRBJ1-1	.
TGCGCCAGCAGCTCCCAGGGGACAGGGACGTACGAGCAGTACTTC	CASSSQGTGTYEQYF	.	TRBV5-1	TRBJ2-7	TRBD1
TGTGCCAGCAGCTTGGGGGGGGCCAGAACAGATACGCAGTATTTT	CASSLGGARTDTQYF	.	TRBV7-8	TRBJ2-3	.
TGTGCCAGCAGCCCAGAGGGTAAAGGCGGGGAGCTGTTTTTT	CASSPEGKGGELFF	.	TRBV7-9	TRBJ2-2	.
TGTGCCTGGAGGCGACAGGGGAGCTATGGCTACACCTTC	CAWRRQGSYGYTF	.	TRBV30	TRBJ1-2	TRBD1
TGTGCCAGCAGTGACAGCAATCAGCCCCAGCATTTT	CASSDSNQPQHF	.	TRBV6-2/TRBV6-3	TRBJ1-5	.
TGTGCCAGCTCACCCACCCTGGATACGCAGTATTTT	CASSPTLDTQYF	.	TRBV18	TRBJ2-3	.
TGTGCCAGCAGTTCTCCCGGGACTTACAATGAGCAGTTCTTC	CASSSPGTYNEQFF	.	TRBV27	TRBJ2-1	.
TGTGCCAGCAGTGGGAGCGGGGGGTTTGAGCAGTTCTTC	CASSGSGGFEQFF	.	TRBV6-2/TRBV6-3	TRBJ2-1	TRBD2
TGTGCCAGCAGTGACCAGGGCGGCTTGAGCAATCAGCCCCAGCATTTT	CASSDQGGLSNQPQHF	.	TRBV6-1	TRBJ1-5	.
TGTGCCAGCAGCTTAGATGTGGGGGGTTCACCCCTCCACTTT	CASSLDVGGSPLHF	.	TRBV11-2	TRBJ1-6	.
TGTGCAAGTCGCTCATCTCGAAGGGACAGGGGTAGAACTGAAGCTTTCTTT	CASRSSRRDRGRTEAFF	.	TRBV12-2	TRBJ1-1	.
TGTGCCAGCAGCTTGGAGGGGGCCTGGTCACCCCTCCACTTT	CASSLEGAWSPLHF	.	TRBV5-4	TRBJ1-6	TRBD1
TGTGCCAGTAGGACACACCTGAACACTGAAGCTTTCTTT	CASRTHLNTEAFF	.	TRBV19	TRBJ1-1	.
TGTGCCAGCAGCACCAGTCAGGGCTATGGCTACACCTTC	CASSTSQGYGYTF	.	TRBV7-3	TRBJ1-2	.
TGTGCCAGCCCCAGGAAGCCCGGTTCCCCGCTATCTCGCTACACCTTC	CASPRKPGSPLSRYTF	.	TRBV2	TRBJ1-2	.
TGTGCCAGCAGTTACGATCGGGGGGGCCCTTTCTATGGCTACACCTTC	CASSYDRGGPFYGYTF	once	TRBV6-5	TRBJ1-2	.
TGTGCCAGCAGCTTAGAAGGGACAGGGGGCATCTATGGCTACACCTTC	CASSLEGTGGIYGYTF	.	TRBV7-9	TRBJ1-2	TRBD1
TGTGCCAGCAGTTTATTTTCTAGCGGGAGTAAGAACATTCAGTACTTC	CASSLFSSGSKNIQYF	.	TRBV28	TRBJ2-4	TRBD2
TGTGCCAGCAGTTACCGTGGACAGAACTATGGCTACACCTTC	CASSYRGQNYGYTF	.	TRBV6-5	TRBJ1-2	.
TGTGCCGGCTCGCGGACAGGGTTTCAAGAGACCCAGTACTTC	CAGSRTGFQETQYF	.	TRBV6-5	TRBJ2-5	TRBD1
TGTGCCAGCAGCGTAGGACCTTCTCGGTACTTC	CASSVGPSRYF	.	TRBV3-1/TRBV3-2	TRBJ2-7	.
TGTGCCAGCAGTGAACCGGGCACTGAAGCTTTCTTT	CASSEPGTEAFF	.	TRBV6-1	TRBJ1-1	.
TGTGCCAGCAGCTTAGAGGCGGGGAGGAGAAATCAGCCCCAGCATTTT	CASSLEAGRRNQPQHF	.	TRBV7-9	TRBJ1-5	.
TGTGCCAGCGCCAGGTTATTAAGCTCTGGAAACACCATATATTTT	CASARLLSSGNTIYF	.	TRBV4-2	TRBJ1-3	.
TGTGCCAGCAGCCAAGGATGGGGGAGGGAGACCTACGAGCAGTACTTC	CASSQGWGRETYEQYF	.	TRBV3-1/TRBV3-2	TRBJ2-7	TRBD2
TGTGCCAGTACCACGAGGGGGTTCTTCGGGGATACGCAGTATTTT	CASTTRGFFGDTQYF	.	TRBV19	TRBJ2-3	.
TGCGCCAGCAGTCAATCGGAGTTAATGGCAGGGGCTAGGACCTACGAGCAGTACTTC	CASSQSELMAGARTYEQYF	.	TRBV23-1	TRBJ2-7	.
TGTGCCATCAGTGGAGGAGACAATGAGCAGTTCTTC	CAISGGDNEQFF	.	TRBV10-3	TRBJ2-1	.
TGCAGCGTCGGGGGGGGACCTAATGAAAAACTGTTTTTT	CSVGGGPNEKLFF	.	TRBV29-1	TRBJ1-4	.
TGTGCCAGCAGCCTAACCGGGACAGGGAGCGAAAAACTGTTTTTT	CASSLTGTGSEKLFF	.	TRBV9	TRBJ1-4	TRBD1
TGTGCCAGTAGTATCAGGGGCCGGCCACAGTCCCAGCATTTT	CASSIRGRPQSQHF	.	TRBV19	TRBJ1-5	.
TGTGCCACACACTTGGACAGGAGCTCCTATAATTCACCCCTCCACTTT	CATHLDRSSYNSPLHF	.	TRBV30	TRBJ1-6	TRBD1
TGTGCCAGTAGTAAACGCGAACAGGGGATTAATCAGCCCCAGCATTTT	CASSKREQGINQPQHF	.	TRBV19	TRBJ1-5	TRBD1
TGTGCCAGCAGCCCCGACAGGGGGCACGGCTACACCTTC	CASSPDRGHGYTF	.	TRBV11-2	TRBJ1-2	TRBD1
TGTGCCAGCAGCTTGGACAGGGTGGTGCAGTTCTTC	CASSLDRVVQFF	.	TRBV5-4	TRBJ2-1	.
TGCAGCGCCTTTCAAGTCGGTGGATGGTATGGCTACACCTTC	CSAFQVGGWYGYTF	.	TRBV29-1	TRBJ1-2	.
TGCAGCGTTGAAGTGCAGGGCACAGATACGCAGTATTTT	CSVEVQGTDTQYF	.	TRBV29-1	TRBJ2-3	.
TGCGCCAGCAGCTTGGCCAGCGGGGGGAATACCGGGGAGCTGTTTTTT	CASSLASGGNTGELFF	.	TRBV5-1	TRBJ2-2	TRBD2
TGTGCCACCAGCATTGGGACAGGAGCTTACTATGGCTACACCTTC	CATSIGTGAYYGYTF	.	TRBV15	TRBJ1-2	TRBD1
TGCGCCAGCAGAGGTTTACAGGTTAGCTCTGGGGCCAACGTCCTGACTTTC	CASRGLQVSSGANVLTF	.	TRBV10-2	TRBJ2-6	.